Sequencing of this T cell receptor (beta chain) was carried out in a study of beta chain features in type 1 diabetes. Study observations and caveats: The similarity of naive, central memory and Treg TCRB repertoires appeared greater among patients than among healthy donors. Shorter TCRB CDR3s, moderately but significantly so, marked every one of the four CD4+ subsets in Type 1 diabetes patients.

The CDR3 length is 16 residues. With 7 bases clipped from V and 7 bases from J, the junction kept 15 bases outside the gene matches. The germline gives CDR1 SGHTA, CDR2 FQGNSA. This clone has only a few counts. What it binds is not known. Isolated RNA was reverse transcribed in full, so expressed TCRB transcripts were sequenced. Using immunoSEQ multiplex PCR, the repertoire was profiled, and TCRdb retains in-frame clones only, with some absent. The sample contains 250,000 to 350,000 clones, roughly 9.6% of which appear only once. Sequencing used naive CD4+ T cells from blood. The chain is built from TRBV7-2 and TRBJ2-7; 11 bases are a match to TRBD2. The source of this sequence is a woman in her 30s in good health. In nucleotides, the CDR3 is TGTGCCAGCACCAAAATAGCGGGAGGGCCTCGAGGGGAGCAGTACTTC. This codes for CASTKIAGGPRGEQYF.